This T cell receptor beta chain was recorded in a study of neurological immune-mediated disorders. The overall study: Multiple sclerosis patients numbering around 35 comprised some 30 relapsing-remitting and 3 secondary progressive patients. Overall study findings and caveats: Multiple sclerosis, the disease with the least TCR clonal expansion, fell below healthy controls, whereas HTLV-1-associated myelopathy showed the most.

This clonotype was counted many times. Its antigen is unidentified. 5'RACE with 10-nucleotide random UMIs generated the cDNA. TCRdb processed the 5' RACE reads anew with MiXCR; each CDR3 protein has one entry. The sample yields about 120,000 distinct CDR3 sequences, roughly 3.2% seen once. The specimen was PBMCs. This clonotype was obtained from a woman under 40 with multiple sclerosis.

CDR3 region: CASTETGVVNTEAFF. The CDR3 region has the DNA TGTGCCAGCACCGAAACAGGGGTCGTTAACACTGAAGCTTTCTTT. The chain recombines TRBV6-2 or TRBV6-3 with TRBJ1-1, with 7 bases matching TRBD1. CDR1 and CDR2 (germline): MNHEY, SVGEGT. There are 15 residues in the CDR3. The V gene end was trimmed by 7 bases and the J gene end by 2 bases; junction bases not matched to a gene: 10.